This TCR beta chain originates from a study of post-analysis software for immune sequencing data. The overall study: As for disease course, relapsing-remitting, secondary progressive and progressive-relapsing multiple sclerosis were all included.

CDR3 length equals 14 residues. Germline V gene data show CDR1 as SEHNR and CDR2 as FQNEAQ (reference sequence). General observations from the study: Patients showed TRBV5-6, TRBV5-1 and TRBV20-1 among roughly five TRBV segments more frequent than in controls. Compared against controls, patients with multiple sclerosis displayed significantly lower normalized Chao1 diversity.

Concerning this clonotype: Its target is not known. The junction shows a germline mismatch at one end, possibly a read error.

TCR beta cDNA libraries included unique molecular identifiers. TCRdb passed the PCR reads through MiXCR, listing each CDR3 protein once. The table lists roughly 170,000 distinct CDR3 sequences, about 32% of them singletons, with 1.5% in the top ten. V and J are TRBV7-9 and TRBJ2-7, with a possible D match to TRBD2 (6 bases). The end of the DNA fits TRBJ2-5 better, so the J call may be wrong. This TCR derives from a girl aged 10 to 17 with multiple sclerosis. The sample consisted of blood. The CDR3 loop is CANSPGGLGETQYF. Here the CDR3 DNA reads TGTGCCAACAGCCCCGGAGGGCTAGGCGAGACCCAGTACTTC.